This is a list of T cell receptor beta chains from one sample in a study of T-cell reconstitution after alpha-beta-depleted transplantation in children. TCRdb re-analysed the PCR reads in MiXCR, keeping a single row per CDR3 protein. This sample has about 830,000 distinct CDR3 sequences, with roughly 16% found just once. Source: PBMCs, mostly from graft donor cells, taken 360 days after TCRalphabeta/CD19-depleted stem cell transplant. These receptors were taken from a male patient between 10 and 17 years old who had a stem cell transplant for acute lymphoblastic leukemia, so the T cells may come from the graft donor. Both conserved end residues are part of each CDR3. The D gene is left open where the match is weak. The size entry is marked missing in some rows and otherwise reads once, few, many or a size class.

v_gene	abundance	j_gene	d_gene	CDR3nt	CDR3aa
TRBV6-5	few	TRBJ2-1	NA	TGTGCCAGCAGTTTCGACAGGAACGTGCAGTTCTTC	CASSFDRNVQFF
TRBV9	once	TRBJ2-7	NA	TGTGCCAGCAGCGTAGTTGGGGGGCGGATCTACGAGCAGTACTTC	CASSVVGGRIYEQYF
TRBV7-6	NA	TRBJ2-5	NA	TGTGCCAGCAGCCATGGACCCCAAGAGACCCAGTACTTC	CASSHGPQETQYF
TRBV4-1	few	TRBJ2-3	NA	TGCGCCAGCAGTCGACGGGACGGGGGGCCGGGAGATACGCAGTATTTT	CASSRRDGGPGDTQYF
TRBV4-2	many	TRBJ2-7	TRBD2	TGTGCCAGCAGCCAACTAGCGGACTCCTACGAGCAGTACTTC	CASSQLADSYEQYF
TRBV4-2	NA	TRBJ2-1	NA	TGTGCCAGCAGCCCCATCGTGCTTAGGAAAGTCCACAATGAGCAGTTCTTC	CASSPIVLRKVHNEQFF
TRBV19	few	TRBJ2-1	NA	TGTGCCAGTAGTATAGACCAAGCGCCCGTCTACAATGAGCAGTTCTTC	CASSIDQAPVYNEQFF
TRBV5-5	NA	TRBJ2-7	NA	TGTGCCAGCAGCTTGAATCCGGACCCCTACGAGCAGTACTTC	CASSLNPDPYEQYF
TRBV5-4	NA	TRBJ2-2	TRBD2	TGTGCCAGCAGACCCTCGGGGGGGAACACCGGGGAGCTGTTTTTT	CASRPSGGNTGELFF
TRBV12-3/TRBV12-4	many	TRBJ2-1	TRBD2	TGTGCCAGCAGTTTCCTAGCGGGATCGGGCAATGAGCAGTTCTTC	CASSFLAGSGNEQFF
TRBV7-3	few	TRBJ2-7	NA	TGTGCCAGCAGCTTAAGTCCGGACAAATTGGCCTACGAGCAGTACTTC	CASSLSPDKLAYEQYF
TRBV3-1	NA	TRBJ1-2	TRBD1	TGTGCCAGCAGCCGAAGGACCCGGGACAGGGAAAGGAATGGCTACACCTTC	CASSRRTRDRERNGYTF
TRBV3-1	few	TRBJ2-1	NA	TGTGCCAGCAGCCAGATTTCTACGTGGGGCCATGAGCAGTTCTTC	CASSQISTWGHEQFF
TRBV7-8	NA	TRBJ2-1	TRBD2	TGTGCCAGCAGCGCAGCAACGGTGGGAGCGGGAGTTAATGAGCAGTTCTTC	CASSAATVGAGVNEQFF
TRBV5-1	many	TRBJ2-7	TRBD2	TGCGCCAGCAGCTTGGGAGCGGGACCCACCTACGAGCAGTACTTC	CASSLGAGPTYEQYF
TRBV6-5	NA	TRBJ1-2	TRBD1	TGTGCCAGCAGTTACGGTACGCAGGGGGCGCCGAGCGGCTACACCTTC	CASSYGTQGAPSGYTF
TRBV5-1	few	TRBJ2-3	TRBD1	TGCGCCAGCAGCTTGAGGGACAGGGGGAAAGATACGCAGTATTTT	CASSLRDRGKDTQYF
TRBV29-1	NA	TRBJ2-1	NA	TGCAGCGTTGTGGCGGTCTACAATGAGCAGTTCTTC	CSVVAVYNEQFF
TRBV2	NA	TRBJ2-1	TRBD1	TGTGCCAGCAGTGGACAGGGCGTTTACAATGAGCAGTTCTTC	CASSGQGVYNEQFF
TRBV7-3	NA	TRBJ2-7	TRBD1	TGTGCCAGCAGCTCCCGATTAACGACAGGGATCCCCTACGAGCAGTACTTC	CASSSRLTTGIPYEQYF
TRBV27	few	TRBJ2-5	NA	TGTGCCAGCAGTGGGTTTCCCCTGAGGTCCGGCCAAGAGACCCAGTACTTC	CASSGFPLRSGQETQYF
TRBV7-9	NA	TRBJ2-1	TRBD2	TGTGCCAGCAGCCTCAAGACTAGCGGGAGGAGGCAGTTCTTC	CASSLKTSGRRQFF
TRBV9	many	TRBJ2-2	NA	TGTGCCAGCAGGGGCCTGAACACCGGGGAGCTGTTTTTT	CASRGLNTGELFF
TRBV10-3	many	TRBJ2-3	NA	TGTGCCATCCAAACGGTGCAGGGCACAGATACGCAGTATTTT	CAIQTVQGTDTQYF
TRBV4-1	NA	TRBJ1-1	NA	TGCGCCAGCAGCCAATTCGGGCAGGGCGGGAACACTGAAGCTTTCTTT	CASSQFGQGGNTEAFF
TRBV29-1	few	TRBJ2-7	NA	TGCAGCGTTGAAGATCGGCATGGGGCGGGCAGGGCAGGTGTTTACGAGCAGTACTTC	CSVEDRHGAGRAGVYEQYF
TRBV5-1	few	TRBJ1-2	NA	TGCGCCAGCAGCTTGCGCCAGGTGGGGACTAACTATGGCTACACCTTC	CASSLRQVGTNYGYTF
TRBV27	few	TRBJ2-1	TRBD2	TGTGCCAGCAGGGGACTAGCGGGAATTGCCAATGAGCAGTTCTTC	CASRGLAGIANEQFF
TRBV12-3/TRBV12-4	NA	TRBJ1-2	TRBD1	TGTGCCAGCAGCAATCAGGGGGCGCGAGGTGGCTACACCTTC	CASSNQGARGGYTF
TRBV29-1	few	TRBJ2-2	TRBD1	TGCAGCGCCTTAGGGGGCCGTAGCACCGGGGAGCTGTTTTTT	CSALGGRSTGELFF
TRBV4-1	NA	TRBJ2-5	TRBD2	TGCGCCAGCAGGAATAGTTGGCGGGGGGGATGGGAGACCCAGTACTTC	CASRNSWRGGWETQYF
TRBV27	NA	TRBJ2-5	TRBD1	TGTGCCAGCAGTTGGGGGACAGGGCCCAGGGAGACCCAGTACTTC	CASSWGTGPRETQYF
TRBV7-3	few	TRBJ1-1	NA	TGTGCCAGCAGCTATACGACGGAAAACACTGAAGCTTTCTTT	CASSYTTENTEAFF
TRBV5-1	few	TRBJ1-1	NA	TGCGCCAGCAGCGGCCCGGACACTGAAGCTTTCTTT	CASSGPDTEAFF
TRBV7-9	NA	TRBJ2-5	NA	TGTGCCAGCAGCTCCCGCCAAACAGGGTGGGAGACCCAGTACTTC	CASSSRQTGWETQYF
TRBV7-6	few	TRBJ2-7	NA	TGTGCCAGCAGCTCCTCAATGCTGGGCCTGGTGGCGGAGCAGTACTTC	CASSSSMLGLVAEQYF
TRBV30	few	TRBJ2-7	NA	TGTGCCTGGAGTGTAGCAGTTTTCTACGAGCAGTACTTC	CAWSVAVFYEQYF
TRBV10-1	few	TRBJ2-7	NA	TGCGCCAGCAGTGACCTTTTAGACCCTCTACCGGGACACTCCTCCTACGAGCAGTACTTC	CASSDLLDPLPGHSSYEQYF
TRBV7-2	many	TRBJ2-1	TRBD2	TGTGCCAGCAGCTTAGCGAGTCTAGCGGGAGGAGTTGAGCAGTTCTTC	CASSLASLAGGVEQFF
TRBV20-1	few	TRBJ2-4	NA	TGCAGTGCTAGAGATCCAGTAGAAGCCAAAAACATTCAGTACTTC	CSARDPVEAKNIQYF
TRBV2	many	TRBJ2-4	NA	TGTGCCAGCAGTTATTCAGGGGATTACATTCAGTACTTC	CASSYSGDYIQYF
TRBV27	NA	TRBJ2-7	NA	TGTGCCAGCAGTTTATATTACCGCTCCTACGAGCAGTACTTC	CASSLYYRSYEQYF
TRBV29-1	many	TRBJ1-1	TRBD1	TGCAGCGTTGTCACAGGGGTGTGGACTGAAGCTTTCTTT	CSVVTGVWTEAFF
TRBV27	NA	TRBJ2-1	NA	TGTGCCAGCAGTTTATCGGCTGGTAAGGCCTACAATGAGCAGTTCTTC	CASSLSAGKAYNEQFF
TRBV12-2	few	TRBJ2-1	NA	TGTGCAAGTCGCTGCAACGGGAACCCTAGCGGGAGTTCCAATGAGCAGTTCTTC	CASRCNGNPSGSSNEQFF
TRBV5-1	NA	TRBJ2-7	TRBD2	TGCGCCAGCAGCCAGCGGGAACCCTACGAGCAGTACTTC	CASSQREPYEQYF
TRBV6-5	many	TRBJ2-5	TRBD2	TGTGCCAGCAGTTCCGGGACTAGCGGGAGATCAGAGACCCAGTACTTC	CASSSGTSGRSETQYF
TRBV28	few	TRBJ2-4	NA	TGTGCCAGCAGTTTAAGGCTAGAGAACAGCATTCAGTACTTC	CASSLRLENSIQYF
TRBV5-1	NA	TRBJ1-3	TRBD1	TGCGCCAGCAGCGAGGGACAGCCGGGTGTTGGAAACACCATATATTTT	CASSEGQPGVGNTIYF
TRBV7-9	few	TRBJ1-5	NA	TGTGCCAGCAGCTTAGACGGGAAGGATTTCCCCCAGCATTTT	CASSLDGKDFPQHF
TRBV12-3/TRBV12-4	NA	TRBJ2-7	NA	TGTGCCAGCAGGCAGAGCGGAACCTACGAGCAGTACTTC	CASRQSGTYEQYF
TRBV5-1	NA	TRBJ1-1	TRBD1	TGCGCCAGCCGATTGGCGGGACAGGGTGCAGCTTTCTTT	CASRLAGQGAAFF
TRBV12-3/TRBV12-4	few	TRBJ2-5	TRBD2	TGTGCCAGCAGTTCCGGGACTAGCGTTCGGGAGACCCAGTACTTC	CASSSGTSVRETQYF
TRBV10-2	NA	TRBJ2-3	NA	TGCGCCAGCAGTGAGGGGTGGAGCACAGATACGCAGTATTTT	CASSEGWSTDTQYF
TRBV12-3/TRBV12-4	NA	TRBJ1-2	TRBD1	TGTGCCAGCAGTTTAGGGTTCACAGGGGGCTATGGCTACACCTTC	CASSLGFTGGYGYTF